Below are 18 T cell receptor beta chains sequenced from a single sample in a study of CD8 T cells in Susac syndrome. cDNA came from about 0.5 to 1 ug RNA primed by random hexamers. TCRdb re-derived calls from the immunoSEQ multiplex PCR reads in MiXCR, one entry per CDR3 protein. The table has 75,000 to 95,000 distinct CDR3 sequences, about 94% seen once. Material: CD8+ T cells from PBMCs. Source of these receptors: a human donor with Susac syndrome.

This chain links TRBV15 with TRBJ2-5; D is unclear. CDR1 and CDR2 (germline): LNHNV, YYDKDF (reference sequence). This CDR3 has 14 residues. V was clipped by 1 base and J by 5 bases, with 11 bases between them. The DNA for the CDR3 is TGTGCCACCAGCAGAGTCGGTCTCGTGGAGACCCAGTACTTC. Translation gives CATSRVGLVETQYF. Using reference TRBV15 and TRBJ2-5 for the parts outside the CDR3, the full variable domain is DAMVIQNPRYQVTQFGKPVTLSCSQTLNHNVMYWYQQKSSQAPKLLFHYYDKDFNNEADTPDNFQSRRPNTSFCFLDIRSPGLGDTAMYLCATSRVGLVETQYFGPGTRLLVL.

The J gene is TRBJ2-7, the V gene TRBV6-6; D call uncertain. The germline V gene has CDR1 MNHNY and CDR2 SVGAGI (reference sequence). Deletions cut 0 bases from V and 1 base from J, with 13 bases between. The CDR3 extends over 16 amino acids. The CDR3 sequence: CASSYSSTGQSYEQYF. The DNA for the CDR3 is TGTGCCAGCAGTTACTCGTCAACGGGTCAATCCTACGAGCAGTACTTC.

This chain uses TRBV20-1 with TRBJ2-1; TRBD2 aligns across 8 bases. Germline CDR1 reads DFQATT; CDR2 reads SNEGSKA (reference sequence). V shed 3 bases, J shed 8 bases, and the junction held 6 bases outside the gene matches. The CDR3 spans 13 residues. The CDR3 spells CSARGGGSHEQFF. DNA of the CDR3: TGCAGTGCTAGGGGCGGGGGGAGCCATGAGCAGTTCTTC.

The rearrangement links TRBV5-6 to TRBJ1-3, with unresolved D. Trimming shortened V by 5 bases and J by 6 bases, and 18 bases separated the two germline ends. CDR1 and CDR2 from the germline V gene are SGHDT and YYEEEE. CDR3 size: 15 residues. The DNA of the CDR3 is TGTGCCAGCAGACCTGCTCGGGGATCAGAAAACACCATATATTTT. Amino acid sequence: CASRPARGSENTIYF.

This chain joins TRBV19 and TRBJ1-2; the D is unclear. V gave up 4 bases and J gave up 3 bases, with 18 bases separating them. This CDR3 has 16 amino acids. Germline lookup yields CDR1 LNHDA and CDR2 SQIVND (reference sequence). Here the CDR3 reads CASSTTRRSADYGYTF. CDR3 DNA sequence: TGTGCCAGTAGTACAACGAGGAGGAGCGCTGACTATGGCTACACCTTC. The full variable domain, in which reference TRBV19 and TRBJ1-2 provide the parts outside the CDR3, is DGGITQSPKYLFRKEGQNVTLSCEQNLNHDAMYWYRQDPGQGLRLIYYSQIVNDFQKGDIAEGYSVSREKKESFPLTVTSAQKNPTAFYLCASSTTRRSADYGYTFGSGTRLTVV.

Written as DNA, the CDR3 is TGTGCCAGCAGCCTGGCAGGCGAGGTGAACACTGAAGCTTTCTTT. It specifies CASSLAGEVNTEAFF. V gene TRBV14 combines with J gene TRBJ1-1, with unresolved D. Trimming left V 4 bases short and J 0 bases short, with 12 bases between. The CDR3 has 15 residues. Germline CDR1 and CDR2: SGHDN and FVKESK.

The CDR3, as DNA: TGTGCCAGCAGCTCCAGACTAGCGGTTCGCACAGATACGCAGTATTTT. It specifies CASSSRLAVRTDTQYF. The genes are TRBV27 and TRBJ2-3, with 9 positions matching TRBD2. J was trimmed by 1 base and V by 6 bases; bases with no gene match: 8. This CDR3 is 16 amino acids long. Germline CDR1 and CDR2: MNHEY and SMNVEV (reference sequence).

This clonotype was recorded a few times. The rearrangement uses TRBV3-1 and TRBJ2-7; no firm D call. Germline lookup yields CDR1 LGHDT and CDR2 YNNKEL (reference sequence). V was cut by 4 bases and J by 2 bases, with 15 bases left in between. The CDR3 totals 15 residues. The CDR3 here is CASSPSLVRPYEQYF. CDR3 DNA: TGTGCCAGCAGCCCCTCCCTAGTTCGGCCCTACGAGCAGTACTTC.

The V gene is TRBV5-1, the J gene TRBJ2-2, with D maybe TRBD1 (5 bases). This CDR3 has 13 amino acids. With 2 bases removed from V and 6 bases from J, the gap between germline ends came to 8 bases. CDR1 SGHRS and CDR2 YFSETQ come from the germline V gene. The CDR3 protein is CASSFKGSGELFF. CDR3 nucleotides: TGCGCCAGCAGCTTTAAGGGGTCCGGGGAGCTGTTTTTT.

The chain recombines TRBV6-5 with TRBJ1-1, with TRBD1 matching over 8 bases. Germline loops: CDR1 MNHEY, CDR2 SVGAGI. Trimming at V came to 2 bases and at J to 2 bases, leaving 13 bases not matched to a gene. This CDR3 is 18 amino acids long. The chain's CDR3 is CASSYLAGGQWKNTEAFF. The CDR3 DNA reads TGTGCCAGCAGTTACCTGGCAGGGGGCCAATGGAAAAACACTGAAGCTTTCTTT.

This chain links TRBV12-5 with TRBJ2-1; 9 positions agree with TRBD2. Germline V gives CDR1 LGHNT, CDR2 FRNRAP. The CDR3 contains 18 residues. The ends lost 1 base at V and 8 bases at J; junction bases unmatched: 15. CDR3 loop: CASGLAPSLAGPTHEQFF. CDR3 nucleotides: TGTGCTAGTGGTTTGGCACCGTCCCTAGCGGGACCAACACATGAGCAGTTCTTC.

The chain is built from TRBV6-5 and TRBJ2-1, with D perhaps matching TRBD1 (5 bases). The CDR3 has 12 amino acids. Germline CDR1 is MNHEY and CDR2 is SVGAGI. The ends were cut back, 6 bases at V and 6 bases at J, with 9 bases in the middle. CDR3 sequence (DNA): TGTGCCAGCAGATCAGGGTCCAATGAGCAGTTCTTC. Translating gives CASRSGSNEQFF.

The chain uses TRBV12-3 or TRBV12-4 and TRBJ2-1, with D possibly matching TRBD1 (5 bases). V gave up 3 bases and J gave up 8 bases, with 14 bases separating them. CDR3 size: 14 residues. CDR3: CASSLDILTHEQFF. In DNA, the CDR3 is TGTGCCAGCAGTTTGGACATCCTCACACATGAGCAGTTCTTC.

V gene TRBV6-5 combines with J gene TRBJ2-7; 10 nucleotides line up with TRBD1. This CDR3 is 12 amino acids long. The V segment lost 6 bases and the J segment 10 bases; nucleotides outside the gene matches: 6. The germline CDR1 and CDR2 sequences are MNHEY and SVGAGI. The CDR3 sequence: CASRPGTGEQYF. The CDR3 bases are TGTGCCAGCAGACCCGGGACAGGGGAACAGTACTTC.

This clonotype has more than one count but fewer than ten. This CDR3 reads CASSLARDTEAFF. DNA of the CDR3: TGCGCCAGCAGCTTGGCTAGGGACACTGAAGCTTTCTTT. The chain carries TRBV5-1 and TRBJ1-1; no clear D. CDR3 length: 13 residues. Per the germline V gene, CDR1 is SGHRS and CDR2 is YFSETQ. Deletions cut 0 bases from V and 3 bases from J, with 6 bases between.

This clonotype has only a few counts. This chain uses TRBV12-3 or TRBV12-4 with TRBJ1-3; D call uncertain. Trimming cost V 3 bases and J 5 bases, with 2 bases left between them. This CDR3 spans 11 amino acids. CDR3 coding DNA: TGTGCCAGCAGTTTCCGAAACACCATATATTTT. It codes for CASSFRNTIYF.

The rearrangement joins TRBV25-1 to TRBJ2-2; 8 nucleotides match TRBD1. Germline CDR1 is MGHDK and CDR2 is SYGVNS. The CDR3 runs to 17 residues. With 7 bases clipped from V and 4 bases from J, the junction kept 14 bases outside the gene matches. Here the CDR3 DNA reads TGTGCCAGCAACGAGGGATCCGGACAGGGATTCACCGGGGAGCTGTTTTTT. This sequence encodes CASNEGSGQGFTGELFF.

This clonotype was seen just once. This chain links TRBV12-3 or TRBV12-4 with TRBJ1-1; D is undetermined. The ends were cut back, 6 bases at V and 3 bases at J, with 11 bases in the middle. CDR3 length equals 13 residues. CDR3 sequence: CASRLHPDTEAFF. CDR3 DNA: TGTGCCAGCAGACTCCACCCCGACACTGAAGCTTTCTTT.